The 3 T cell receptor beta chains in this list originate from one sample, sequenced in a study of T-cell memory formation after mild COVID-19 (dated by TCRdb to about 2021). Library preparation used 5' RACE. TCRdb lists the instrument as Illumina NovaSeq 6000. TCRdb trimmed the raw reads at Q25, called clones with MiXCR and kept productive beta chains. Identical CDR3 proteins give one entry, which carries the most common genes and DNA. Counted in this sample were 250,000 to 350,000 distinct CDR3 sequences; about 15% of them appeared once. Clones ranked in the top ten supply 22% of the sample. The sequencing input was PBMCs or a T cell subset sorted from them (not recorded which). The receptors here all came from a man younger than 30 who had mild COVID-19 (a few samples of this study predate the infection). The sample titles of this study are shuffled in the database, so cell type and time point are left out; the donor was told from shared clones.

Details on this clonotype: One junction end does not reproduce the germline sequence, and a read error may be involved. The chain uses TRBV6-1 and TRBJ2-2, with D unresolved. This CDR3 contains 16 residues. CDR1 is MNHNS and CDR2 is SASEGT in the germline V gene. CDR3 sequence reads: CASPQSALGNTGELFF. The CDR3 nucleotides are TGTGCCAGCCCTCAGTCGGCTCTCGGAAACACAGGGGAGCTGTTTTTT.

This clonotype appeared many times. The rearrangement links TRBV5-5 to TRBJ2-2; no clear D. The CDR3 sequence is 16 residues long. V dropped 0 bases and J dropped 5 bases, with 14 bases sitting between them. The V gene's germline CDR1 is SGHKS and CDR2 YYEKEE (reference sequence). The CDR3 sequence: CASSLGRQILTGELFF. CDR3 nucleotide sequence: TGTGCCAGCAGCTTGGGGCGGCAAATTCTTACCGGGGAGCTGTTTTTT.

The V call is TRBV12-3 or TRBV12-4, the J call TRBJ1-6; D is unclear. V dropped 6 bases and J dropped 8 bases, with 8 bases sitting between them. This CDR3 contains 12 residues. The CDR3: CASSPAYSPLHF. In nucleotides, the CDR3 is TGTGCCAGCAGCCCCGCCTATTCACCCCTCCACTTT.